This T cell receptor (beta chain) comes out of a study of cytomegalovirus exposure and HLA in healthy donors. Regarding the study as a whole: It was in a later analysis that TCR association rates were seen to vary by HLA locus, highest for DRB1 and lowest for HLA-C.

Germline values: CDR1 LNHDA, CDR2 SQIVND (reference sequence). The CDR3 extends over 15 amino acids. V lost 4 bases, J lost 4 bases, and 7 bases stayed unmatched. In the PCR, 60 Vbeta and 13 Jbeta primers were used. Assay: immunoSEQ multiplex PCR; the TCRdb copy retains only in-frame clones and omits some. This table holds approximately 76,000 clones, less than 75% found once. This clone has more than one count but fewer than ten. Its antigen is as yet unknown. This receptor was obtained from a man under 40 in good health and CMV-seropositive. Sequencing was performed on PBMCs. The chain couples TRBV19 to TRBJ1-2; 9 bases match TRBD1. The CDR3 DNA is TGTGCCAGTAGTACCAACAGGGGGCCCATCTATGGCTACACCTTC. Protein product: CASSTNRGPIYGYTF.